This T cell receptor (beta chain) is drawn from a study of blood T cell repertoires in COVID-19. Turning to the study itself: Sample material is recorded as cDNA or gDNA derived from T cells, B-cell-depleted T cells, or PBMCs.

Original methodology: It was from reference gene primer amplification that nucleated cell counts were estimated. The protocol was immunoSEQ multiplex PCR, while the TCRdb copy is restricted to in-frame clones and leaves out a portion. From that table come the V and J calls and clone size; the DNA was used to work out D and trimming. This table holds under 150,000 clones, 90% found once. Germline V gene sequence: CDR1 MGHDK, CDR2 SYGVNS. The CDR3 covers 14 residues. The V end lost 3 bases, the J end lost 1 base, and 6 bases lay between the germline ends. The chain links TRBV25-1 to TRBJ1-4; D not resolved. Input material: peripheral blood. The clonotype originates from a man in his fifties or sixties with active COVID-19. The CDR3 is CASSDSRTNEKLFF. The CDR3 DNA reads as TGTGCCAGCAGTGACTCTAGAACTAATGAAAAACTGTTTTTT.